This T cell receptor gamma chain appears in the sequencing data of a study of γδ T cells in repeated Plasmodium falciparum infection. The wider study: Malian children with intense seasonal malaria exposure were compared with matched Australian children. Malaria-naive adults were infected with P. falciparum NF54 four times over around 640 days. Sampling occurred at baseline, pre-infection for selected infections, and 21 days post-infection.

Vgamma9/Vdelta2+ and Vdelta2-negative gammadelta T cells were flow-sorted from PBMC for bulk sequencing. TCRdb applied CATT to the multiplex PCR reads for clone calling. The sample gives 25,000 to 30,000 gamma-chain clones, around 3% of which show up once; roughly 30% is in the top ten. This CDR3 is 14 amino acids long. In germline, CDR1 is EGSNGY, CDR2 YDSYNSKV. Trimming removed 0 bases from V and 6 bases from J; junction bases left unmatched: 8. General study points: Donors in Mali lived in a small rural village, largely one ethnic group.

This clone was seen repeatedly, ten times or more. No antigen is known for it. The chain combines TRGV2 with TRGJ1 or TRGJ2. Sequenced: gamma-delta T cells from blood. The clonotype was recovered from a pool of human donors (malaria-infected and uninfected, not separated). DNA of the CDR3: TGTGCCACCTGGGACGGGCGGATGGGTTATAAGAAACTCTTT. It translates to CATWDGRMGYKKLF.